This T cell receptor beta chain was captured in a study of blood T cells in healthy people across ages. Germline V gene sequence: CDR1 SGHTA, CDR2 FQGNSA. The V end was cut by 4 bases, the J end by 2 bases, with 11 bases between. CDR3 length equals 14 residues. With a J-beta primer mix and a sample-barcoded 5' primer, a second PCR ran about 7 to 12 cycles. MiXCR, applied by TCRdb to the 5' RACE reads, yields one record per CDR3 protein. In the table there are about 1.5 million distinct CDR3 sequences, about 43% of which are singletons. The sample consisted of blood. The receptor comes from a woman under 30 in good health. V is TRBV7-2 and J is TRBJ1-2; tentative D call: TRBD1 (6 bases). The CDR3 DNA follows: TGTGCCAGCAGCTCGTCGGACAGAAACTATGGCTACACCTTC. It encodes CASSSSDRNYGYTF.